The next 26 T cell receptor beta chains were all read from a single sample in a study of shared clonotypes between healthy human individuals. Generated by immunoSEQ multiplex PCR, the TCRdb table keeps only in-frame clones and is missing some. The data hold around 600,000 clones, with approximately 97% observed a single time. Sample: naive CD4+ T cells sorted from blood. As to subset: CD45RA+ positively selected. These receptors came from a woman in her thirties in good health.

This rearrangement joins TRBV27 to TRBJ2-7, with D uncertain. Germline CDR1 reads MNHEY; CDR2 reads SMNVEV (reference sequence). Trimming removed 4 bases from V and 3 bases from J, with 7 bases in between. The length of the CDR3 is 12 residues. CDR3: CASSSQSYEQYF. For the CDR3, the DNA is TGTGCCAGCAGTTCCCAAAGCTACGAGCAGTACTTC.

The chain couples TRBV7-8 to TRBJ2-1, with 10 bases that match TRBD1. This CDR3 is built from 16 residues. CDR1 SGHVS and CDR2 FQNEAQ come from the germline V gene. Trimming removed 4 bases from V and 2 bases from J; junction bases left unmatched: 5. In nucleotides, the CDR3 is TGTGCCAGCAGCTCGCCGACAGGGGGCGCCTACAATGAGCAGTTCTTC. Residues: CASSSPTGGAYNEQFF.

This chain's CDR3 is CASSSAASGWSSYNEQFF. The CDR3 nucleotides read TGTGCCAGCAGCTCAGCGGCTAGCGGGTGGAGCTCCTACAATGAGCAGTTCTTC. This chain connects TRBV5-5 to TRBJ2-1, with TRBD2 matching 8 bases. Germline V CDR1 and CDR2: SGHKS, YYEKEE (reference sequence). This CDR3 comprises 18 residues. J gave up 0 bases and V 3 bases, and 11 bases lay outside the gene matches.

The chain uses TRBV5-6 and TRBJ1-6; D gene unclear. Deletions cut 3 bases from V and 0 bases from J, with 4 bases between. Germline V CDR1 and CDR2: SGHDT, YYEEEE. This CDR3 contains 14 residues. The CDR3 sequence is CASSWSSYNSPLHF. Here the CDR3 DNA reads TGTGCCAGCAGCTGGAGCTCCTATAATTCACCCCTCCACTTT.

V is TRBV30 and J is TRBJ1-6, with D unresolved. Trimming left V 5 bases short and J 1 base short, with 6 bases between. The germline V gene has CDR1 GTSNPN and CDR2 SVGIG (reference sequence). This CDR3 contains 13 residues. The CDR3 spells CAWRLSYNSPLHF. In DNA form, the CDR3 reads TGTGCCTGGCGGTTGTCCTATAATTCACCCCTCCACTTT. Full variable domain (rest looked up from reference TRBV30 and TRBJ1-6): SQTIHQWPATLVQPVGSPLSLECTVEGTSNPNLYWYRQAAGRGLQLLFYSVGIGQISSEVPQNLSASRPQDRQFILSSKKLLLSDSGFYLCAWRLSYNSPLHFGNGTRLTVT.

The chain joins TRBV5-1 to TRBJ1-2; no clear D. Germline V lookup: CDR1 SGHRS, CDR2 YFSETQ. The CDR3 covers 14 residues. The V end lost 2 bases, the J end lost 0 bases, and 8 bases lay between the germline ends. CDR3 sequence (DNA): TGCGCCAGCAGCTTACGGGTAGCTAACTATGGCTACACCTTC. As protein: CASSLRVANYGYTF.

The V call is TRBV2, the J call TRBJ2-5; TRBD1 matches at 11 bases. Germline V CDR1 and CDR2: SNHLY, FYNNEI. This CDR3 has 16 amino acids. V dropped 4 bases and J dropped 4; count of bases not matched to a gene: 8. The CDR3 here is CASSGWTGGFGETQYF. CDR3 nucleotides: TGTGCCAGCAGTGGTTGGACAGGGGGCTTTGGAGAGACCCAGTACTTC.

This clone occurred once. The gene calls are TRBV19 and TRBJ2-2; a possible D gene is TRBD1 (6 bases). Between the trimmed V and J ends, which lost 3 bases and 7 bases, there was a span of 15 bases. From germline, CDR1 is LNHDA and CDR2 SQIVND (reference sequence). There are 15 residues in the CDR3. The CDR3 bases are TGTGCCAGTAGTATCGAAACAGGGTCCGTCGGGGAGCTGTTTTTT. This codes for CASSIETGSVGELFF. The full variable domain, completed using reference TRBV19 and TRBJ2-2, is DGGITQSPKYLFRKEGQNVTLSCEQNLNHDAMYWYRQDPGQGLRLIYYSQIVNDFQKGDIAEGYSVSREKKESFPLTVTSAQKNPTAFYLCASSIETGSVGELFFGEGSRLTVL.

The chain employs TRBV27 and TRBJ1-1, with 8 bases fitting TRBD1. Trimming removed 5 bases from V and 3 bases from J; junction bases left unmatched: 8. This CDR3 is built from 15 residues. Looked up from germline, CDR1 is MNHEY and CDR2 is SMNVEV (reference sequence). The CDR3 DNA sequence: TGTGCCAGCAGTACCGGACAGGGTTGGCACACTGAAGCTTTCTTT. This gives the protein CASSTGQGWHTEAFF.

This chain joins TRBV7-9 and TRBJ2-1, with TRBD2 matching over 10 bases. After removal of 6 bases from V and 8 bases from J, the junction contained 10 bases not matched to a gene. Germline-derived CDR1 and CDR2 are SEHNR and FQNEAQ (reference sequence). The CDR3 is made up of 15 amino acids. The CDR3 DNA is TGTGCCAGCAGACCTCTAGCGGGAGATATGTATGAGCAGTTCTTC. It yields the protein CASRPLAGDMYEQFF.

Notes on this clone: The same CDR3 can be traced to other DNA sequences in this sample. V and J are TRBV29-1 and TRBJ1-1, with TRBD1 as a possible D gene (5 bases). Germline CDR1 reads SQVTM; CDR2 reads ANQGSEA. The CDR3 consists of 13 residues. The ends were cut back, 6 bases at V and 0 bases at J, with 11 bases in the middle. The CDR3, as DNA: TGCAGCGTCCGGGGACGGATGAACACTGAAGCTTTCTTT. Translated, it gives CSVRGRMNTEAFF.

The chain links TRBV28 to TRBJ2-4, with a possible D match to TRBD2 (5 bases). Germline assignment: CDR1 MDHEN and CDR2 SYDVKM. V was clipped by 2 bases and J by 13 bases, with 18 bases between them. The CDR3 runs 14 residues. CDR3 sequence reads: CASSLVRDRAEQYF. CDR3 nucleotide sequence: TGTGCCAGCAGTTTAGTCAGAGATCGAGCGGAACAGTACTTC. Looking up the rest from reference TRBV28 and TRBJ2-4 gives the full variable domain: DVKVTQSSRYLVKRTGEKVFLECVQDMDHENMFWYRQDPGLGLRLIYFSYDVKMKEKGDIPEGYSVSREKKERFSLILESASTNQTSMYLCASSLVRDRAEQYFGAGTRLSVL.

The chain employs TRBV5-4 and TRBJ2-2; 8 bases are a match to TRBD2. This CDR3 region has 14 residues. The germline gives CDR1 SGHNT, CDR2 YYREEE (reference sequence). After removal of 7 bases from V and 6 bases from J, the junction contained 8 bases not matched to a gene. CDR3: CASYGTSRPGELFF. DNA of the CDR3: TGTGCCAGCTATGGGACTAGTCGCCCCGGGGAGCTGTTTTTT.

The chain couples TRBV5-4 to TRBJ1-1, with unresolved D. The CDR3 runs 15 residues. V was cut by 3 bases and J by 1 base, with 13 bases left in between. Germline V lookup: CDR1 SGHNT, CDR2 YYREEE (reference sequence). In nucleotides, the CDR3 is TGTGCCAGCAGCTACCTGGGCAGACAGAACACTGAAGCTTTCTTT. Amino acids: CASSYLGRQNTEAFF. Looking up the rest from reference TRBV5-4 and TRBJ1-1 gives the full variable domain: ETGVTQSPTHLIKTRGQQVTLRCSSQSGHNTVSWYQQALGQGPQFIFQYYREEENGRGNFPPRFSGLQFPNYSSELNVNALELDDSALYLCASSYLGRQNTEAFFGQGTRLTVV.

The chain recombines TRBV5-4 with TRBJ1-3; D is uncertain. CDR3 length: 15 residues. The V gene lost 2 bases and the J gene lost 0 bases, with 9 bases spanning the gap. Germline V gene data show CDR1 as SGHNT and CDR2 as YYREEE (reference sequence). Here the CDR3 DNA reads TGTGCCAGCAGCTTCCCTGGGAACTCTGGAAACACCATATATTTT. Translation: CASSFPGNSGNTIYF.

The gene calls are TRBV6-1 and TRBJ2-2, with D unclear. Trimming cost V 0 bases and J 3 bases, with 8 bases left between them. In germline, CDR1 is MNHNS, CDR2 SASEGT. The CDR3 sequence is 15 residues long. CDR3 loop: CASSEAPGYTGELFF. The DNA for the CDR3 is TGTGCCAGCAGTGAAGCCCCTGGGTACACCGGGGAGCTGTTTTTT.

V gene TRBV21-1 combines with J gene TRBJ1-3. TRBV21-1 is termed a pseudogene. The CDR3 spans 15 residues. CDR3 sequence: CASSIITALQDTIYF. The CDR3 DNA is TGTGCCAGCAGCATTATAACAGCGTTACAAGACACCATATATTTT.

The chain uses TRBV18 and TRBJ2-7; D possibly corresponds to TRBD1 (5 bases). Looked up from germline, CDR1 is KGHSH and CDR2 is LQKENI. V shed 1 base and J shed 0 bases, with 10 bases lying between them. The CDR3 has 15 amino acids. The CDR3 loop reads CASSPREGDSYEQYF. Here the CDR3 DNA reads TGTGCCAGCTCACCACGGGAAGGGGACTCCTACGAGCAGTACTTC.

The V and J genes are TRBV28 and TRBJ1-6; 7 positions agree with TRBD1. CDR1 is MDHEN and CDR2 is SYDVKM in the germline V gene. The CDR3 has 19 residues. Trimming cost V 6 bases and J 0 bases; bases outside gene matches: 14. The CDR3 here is CASRLHRLTGPSYNSPLHF. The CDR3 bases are TGTGCCAGCAGACTACACCGCTTGACAGGGCCCTCCTATAATTCACCCCTCCACTTT.

Here the CDR3 DNA reads TGTGCCAGCAGTCTAGAGGGACTAGCGGGCCGAGGGGGCACAGATACGCAGTATTTT. Translating gives CASSLEGLAGRGGTDTQYF. The chain combines TRBV27 with TRBJ2-3, with 12 bases matching TRBD2. After removal of 5 bases from V and 1 base from J, the junction contained 13 bases not matched to a gene. The CDR3 extends over 19 amino acids. Germline V gene data show CDR1 as MNHEY and CDR2 as SMNVEV (reference sequence).

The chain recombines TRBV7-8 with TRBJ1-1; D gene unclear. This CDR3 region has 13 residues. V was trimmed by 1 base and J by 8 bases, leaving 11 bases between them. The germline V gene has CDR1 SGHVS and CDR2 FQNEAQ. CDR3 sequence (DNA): TGTGCCAGCAGCTTAGTTCAGGCCCGGGAAGCTTTCTTT. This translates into CASSLVQAREAFF.

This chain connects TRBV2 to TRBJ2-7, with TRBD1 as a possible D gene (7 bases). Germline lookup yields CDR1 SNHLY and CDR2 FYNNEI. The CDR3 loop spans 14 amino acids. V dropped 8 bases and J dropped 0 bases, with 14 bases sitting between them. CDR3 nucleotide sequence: TGTGCCAGCGAGGGGGCGGGACGCTCCTACGAGCAGTACTTC. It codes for CASEGAGRSYEQYF.

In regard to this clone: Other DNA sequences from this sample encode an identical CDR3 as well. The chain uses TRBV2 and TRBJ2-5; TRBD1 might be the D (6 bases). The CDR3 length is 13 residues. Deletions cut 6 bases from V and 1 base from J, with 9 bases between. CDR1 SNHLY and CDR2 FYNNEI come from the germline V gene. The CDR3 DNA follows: TGTGCCAGCAGCGGACAGTCCCAAGAGACCCAGTACTTC. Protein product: CASSGQSQETQYF.

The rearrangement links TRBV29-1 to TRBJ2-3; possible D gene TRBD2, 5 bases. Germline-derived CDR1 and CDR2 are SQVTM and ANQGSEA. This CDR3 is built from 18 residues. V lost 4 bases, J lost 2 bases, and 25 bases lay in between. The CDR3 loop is CSVGPPGTSLRSTDTQYF. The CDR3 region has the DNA TGCAGCGTTGGCCCACCGGGAACGAGCCTTCGGTCCACAGATACGCAGTATTTT.

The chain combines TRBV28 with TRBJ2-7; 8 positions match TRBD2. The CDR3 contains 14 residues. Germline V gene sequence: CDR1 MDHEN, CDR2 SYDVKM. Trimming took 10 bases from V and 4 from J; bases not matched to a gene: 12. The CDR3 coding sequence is TGTGCCACCAGGGTGGGGACTAGTTGGTACGAGCAGTACTTC. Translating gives CATRVGTSWYEQYF. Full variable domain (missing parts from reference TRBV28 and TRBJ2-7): DVKVTQSSRYLVKRTGEKVFLECVQDMDHENMFWYRQDPGLGLRLIYFSYDVKMKEKGDIPEGYSVSREKKERFSLILESASTNQTSMYLCATRVGTSWYEQYFGPGTRLTVT.

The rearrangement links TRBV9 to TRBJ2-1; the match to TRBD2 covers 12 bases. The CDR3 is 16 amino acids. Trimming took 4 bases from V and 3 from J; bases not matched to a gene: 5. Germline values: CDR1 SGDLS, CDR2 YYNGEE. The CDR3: CASSTRLAGVYNEQFF. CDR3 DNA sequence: TGTGCCAGCAGCACTAGACTAGCGGGAGTCTACAATGAGCAGTTCTTC.